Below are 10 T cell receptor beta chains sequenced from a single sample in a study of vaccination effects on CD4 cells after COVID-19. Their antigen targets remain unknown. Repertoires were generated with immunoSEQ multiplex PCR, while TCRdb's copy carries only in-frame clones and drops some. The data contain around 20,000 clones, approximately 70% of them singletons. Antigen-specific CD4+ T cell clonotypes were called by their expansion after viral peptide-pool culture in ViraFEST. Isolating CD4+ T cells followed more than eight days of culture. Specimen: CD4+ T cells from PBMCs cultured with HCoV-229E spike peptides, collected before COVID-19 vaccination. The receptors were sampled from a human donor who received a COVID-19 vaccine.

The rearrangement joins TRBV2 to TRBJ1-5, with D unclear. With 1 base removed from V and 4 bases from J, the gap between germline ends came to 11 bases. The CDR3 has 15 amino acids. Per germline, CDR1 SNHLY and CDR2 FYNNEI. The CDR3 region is CASSEGTARNQPQHF. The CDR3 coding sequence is TGTGCCAGCAGTGAAGGGACCGCACGTAATCAGCCCCAGCATTTT.

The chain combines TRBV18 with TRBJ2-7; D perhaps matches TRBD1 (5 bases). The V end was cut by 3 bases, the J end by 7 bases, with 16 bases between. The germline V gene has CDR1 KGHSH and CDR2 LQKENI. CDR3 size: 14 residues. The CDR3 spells CASSPPGRVGEQYF. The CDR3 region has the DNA TGTGCCAGCTCACCCCCGGGCAGGGTGGGAGAGCAGTACTTC.

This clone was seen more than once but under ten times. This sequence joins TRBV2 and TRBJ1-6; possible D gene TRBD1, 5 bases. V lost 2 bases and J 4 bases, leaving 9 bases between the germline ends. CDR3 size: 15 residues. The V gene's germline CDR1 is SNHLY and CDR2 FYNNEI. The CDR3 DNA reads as TGTGCCAGCAGTGAACGGGGGGATTATAATTCACCCCTCCACTTT. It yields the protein CASSERGDYNSPLHF.

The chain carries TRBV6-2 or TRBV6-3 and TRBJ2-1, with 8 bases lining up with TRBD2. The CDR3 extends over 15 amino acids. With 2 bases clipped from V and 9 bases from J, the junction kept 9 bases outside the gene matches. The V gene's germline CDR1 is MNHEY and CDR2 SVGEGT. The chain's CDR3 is CASSYPGGRAVEQFF. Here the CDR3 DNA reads TGTGCCAGCAGTTACCCGGGAGGGCGGGCAGTTGAGCAGTTCTTC.

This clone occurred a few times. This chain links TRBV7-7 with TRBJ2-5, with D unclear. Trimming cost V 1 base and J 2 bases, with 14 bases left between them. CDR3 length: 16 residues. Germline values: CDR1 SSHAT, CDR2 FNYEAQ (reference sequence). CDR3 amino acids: CASSLGRLLEQETQYF. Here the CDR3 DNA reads TGTGCCAGCAGCTTAGGACGGTTGCTCGAACAAGAGACCCAGTACTTC.

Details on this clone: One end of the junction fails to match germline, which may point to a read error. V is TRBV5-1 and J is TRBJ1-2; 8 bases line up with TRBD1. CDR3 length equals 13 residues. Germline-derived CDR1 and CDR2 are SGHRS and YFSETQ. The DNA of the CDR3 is TGCGCCAGCACCTTGACAGGGGCTTATGGCTACACCTTC. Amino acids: CASTLTGAYGYTF.

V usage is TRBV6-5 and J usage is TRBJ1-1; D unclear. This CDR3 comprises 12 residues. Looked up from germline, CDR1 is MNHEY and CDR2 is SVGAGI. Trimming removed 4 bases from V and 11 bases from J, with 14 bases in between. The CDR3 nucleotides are TGTGCCAGCAGTTTGACGCCTGGTGTGGCTTTCTTT. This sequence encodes CASSLTPGVAFF.

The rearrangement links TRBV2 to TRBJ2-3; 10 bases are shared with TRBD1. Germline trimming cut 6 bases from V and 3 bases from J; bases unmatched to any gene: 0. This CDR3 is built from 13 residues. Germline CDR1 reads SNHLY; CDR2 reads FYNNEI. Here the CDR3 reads CASRDRGTDTQYF. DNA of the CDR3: TGTGCCAGCAGGGACAGGGGGACAGATACGCAGTATTTT.

CDR3 in DNA: TGTGCCAGCAGTTACCTAGGGACAGACACTGAAGCTTTCTTT. Its translation: CASSYLGTDTEAFF. The chain uses TRBV6-5 and TRBJ1-1; 7 positions agree with TRBD1. Looked up from germline, CDR1 is MNHEY and CDR2 is SVGAGI. Losses at the gene ends were 2 bases for V and 3 bases for J; bases not matched to a gene: 3. The CDR3 is made up of 14 amino acids.

The CDR3 DNA reads as TGTGCCAGCAGCCAGGGGTCAGGGGGCATCCGGGAGCTGTTTTTT. Protein product: CASSQGSGGIRELFF. V usage is TRBV3-1 (or the pseudogene TRBV3-2) and J usage is TRBJ2-2; 8 nucleotides line up with TRBD1. Germline CDR1 LGHDT, CDR2 YNNKEL (reference sequence). The CDR3 is made up of 15 amino acids. The trim removed 3 bases at V and 9 bases at J, leaving 9 bases unmatched.